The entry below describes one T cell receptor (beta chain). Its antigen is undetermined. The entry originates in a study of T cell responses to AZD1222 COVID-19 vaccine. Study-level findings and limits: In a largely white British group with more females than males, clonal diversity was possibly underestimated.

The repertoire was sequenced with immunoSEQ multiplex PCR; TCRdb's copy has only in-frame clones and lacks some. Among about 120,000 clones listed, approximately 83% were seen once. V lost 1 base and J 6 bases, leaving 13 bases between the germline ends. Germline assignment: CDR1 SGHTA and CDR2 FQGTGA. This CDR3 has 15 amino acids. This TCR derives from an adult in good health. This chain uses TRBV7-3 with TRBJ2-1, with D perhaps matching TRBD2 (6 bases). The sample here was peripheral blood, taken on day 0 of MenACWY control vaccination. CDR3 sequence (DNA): TGTGCCAGCAGCTTAAGACCGGGAGTGGGCAATGAGCAGTTCTTC. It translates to CASSLRPGVGNEQFF.